This TCR beta chain comes out of a study of response to subunit inactivated influenza vaccine. V was shortened by 3 bases and J by 2 bases, with 9 bases between the two germline ends. The V gene's germline CDR1 is SGHTA and CDR2 FQGNSA. This CDR3 has 14 residues. One entry per CDR3 protein results from TCRdb running MiXCR on the RT-PCR reads. This sample has about 780,000 distinct CDR3 sequences, with around a sixth found just once. This clonotype appeared many times. The chain has TRBV7-2 and TRBJ2-3, with D perhaps TRBD1 or TRBD2 (5 bases each). The TCR sequence derives from a man aged 50 to 59 who received an inactivated influenza vaccine. The sequenced sample was PBMCs from blood, obtained 5 days after vaccination. The CDR3 spells CASSLGPYTDTQYF. CDR3 nucleotides: TGTGCCAGCAGCTTGGGACCGTACACAGATACGCAGTATTTT. Looking up the rest from reference TRBV7-2 and TRBJ2-3 gives the full variable domain: GAGVSQSPSNKVTEKGKDVELRCDPISGHTALYWYRQSLGQGLEFLIYFQGNSAPDKSGLPSDRFSAERTGGSVSTLTIQRTQQEDSAVYLCASSLGPYTDTQYFGPGTRLTVL.